This TCR beta chain was observed in a study of blood T cell repertoires in COVID-19. Turning to the study itself: Sites in the United States, Italy and Spain provided acute and convalescent COVID-19 samples. From T cells, B-cell-depleted T cells, or PBMCs came the material, which was cDNA or gDNA.

Under the authors' procedure: Reference gene primer amplification yielded estimated nucleated cell counts. Clones were sequenced by immunoSEQ multiplex PCR, and TCRdb holds only the in-frame ones, with some missing. V, J and clone size were drawn from that table, and D and trimming were deduced from the DNA. The repertoire holds 15,000 to 20,000 clones, about 81% seen once, with around 8.1% in the top ten. The CDR3 covers 14 residues. Looked up from germline, CDR1 is LGHNT and CDR2 is FRNRAP. With 1 base removed from V and 1 base from J, the gap between germline ends came to 7 bases. Sequencing was carried out using peripheral blood. This TCR came from a man in his 60s with acute or convalescent COVID-19. The chain couples TRBV12-5 to TRBJ2-5, with D possibly TRBD1 on 6 matching bases. CDR3: CASGLDRAQETQYF. For the CDR3, the DNA is TGTGCTAGTGGTTTGGACAGGGCCCAAGAGACCCAGTACTTC. Combining the CDR3 with reference TRBV12-5 and TRBJ2-5 gives the whole variable domain DARVTQTPRHKVTEMGQEVTMRCQPILGHNTVFWYRQTMMQGLELLAYFRNRAPLDDSGMPKDRFSAEMPDATLATLKIQPSEPRDSAVYFCASGLDRAQETQYFGPGTRLLVL.